This T cell receptor beta chain originates from a study of cytomegalovirus exposure and HLA in healthy donors. Germline loops: CDR1 SGHDT, CDR2 YYEEEE. V was pared by 0 bases and J by 5 bases, with 8 bases between. There are 13 residues in the CDR3. The primer mix had 60 Vbeta and 13 Jbeta primers. Profiling relied on immunoSEQ multiplex PCR, and the TCRdb table lists in-frame clones only, not all of them. The sample yields 150,000 to 200,000 clones, roughly 82% seen once. This chain links TRBV5-6 with TRBJ1-2; no definite D call. Sample: PBMCs. This sequence originates from a man aged 35 to 55 in good health and CMV-seronegative. The CDR3 region is CASSLGSGYGYTF. For the CDR3, the DNA is TGTGCCAGCAGCTTGGGGTCGGGGTATGGCTACACCTTC.